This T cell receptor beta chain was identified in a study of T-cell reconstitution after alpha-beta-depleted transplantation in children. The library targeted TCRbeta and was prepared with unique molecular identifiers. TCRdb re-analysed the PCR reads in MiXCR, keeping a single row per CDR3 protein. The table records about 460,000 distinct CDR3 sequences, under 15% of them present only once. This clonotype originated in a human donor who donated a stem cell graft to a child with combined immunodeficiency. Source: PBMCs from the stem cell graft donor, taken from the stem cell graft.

The chain's CDR3 is CASMETGGYNEQFF. The CDR3, as DNA: TGTGCCAGCATGGAGACAGGGGGATACAATGAGCAGTTCTTC. This chain connects TRBV25-1 to TRBJ2-1; 9 bases fit TRBD1. The CDR3 has 14 residues. V was clipped by 7 bases and J by 4 bases; unmatched bases: 5. Germline V gene sequence: CDR1 MGHDK, CDR2 SYGVNS.